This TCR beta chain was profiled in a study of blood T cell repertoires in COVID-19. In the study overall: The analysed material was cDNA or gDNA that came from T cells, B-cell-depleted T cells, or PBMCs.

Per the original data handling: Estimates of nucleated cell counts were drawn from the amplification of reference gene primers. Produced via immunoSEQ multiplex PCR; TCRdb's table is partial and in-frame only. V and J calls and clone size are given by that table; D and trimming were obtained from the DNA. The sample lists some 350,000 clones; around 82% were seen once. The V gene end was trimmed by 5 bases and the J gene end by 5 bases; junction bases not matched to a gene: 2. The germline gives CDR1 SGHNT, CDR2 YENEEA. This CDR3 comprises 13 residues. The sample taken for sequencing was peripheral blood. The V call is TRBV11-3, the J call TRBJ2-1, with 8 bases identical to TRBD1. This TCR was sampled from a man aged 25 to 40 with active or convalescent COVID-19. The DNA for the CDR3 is TGTGCCAGCAGCCAGGACAGGGACAATGAGCAGTTCTTC. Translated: CASSQDRDNEQFF. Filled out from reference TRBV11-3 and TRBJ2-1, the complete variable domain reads EAGVVQSPRYKIIEKKQPVAFWCNPISGHNTLYWYLQNLGQGPELLIRYENEEAVDDSQLPKDRFSAERLKGVDSTLKIQPAELGDSAVYLCASSQDRDNEQFFGPGTRLTVL.